This T cell receptor (beta chain) was captured by sequencing in a study of blood T cell repertoires in COVID-19. Profiling relied on immunoSEQ multiplex PCR, and the TCRdb table lists in-frame clones only, not all of them. Among 200,000 to 250,000 clones listed, about 86% were seen once. This clone has a single count. The sample comprised PBMCs or T cells enriched from blood (not recorded which). The source of this sequence is a woman between 40 and 55 years old with acute COVID-19.

The CDR3 spells CASSLYRDVYGYTF. The CDR3 nucleotides read TGCGCCAGCAGCTTGTACAGGGACGTCTATGGCTACACCTTC. The V call is TRBV5-1, the J call TRBJ1-2, with D possibly being TRBD1 (6 bases). Germline CDR1 reads SGHRS; CDR2 reads YFSETQ. With 1 base removed from V and 4 bases from J, the gap between germline ends came to 11 bases. The CDR3 spans 14 residues. Combining the CDR3 with reference TRBV5-1 and TRBJ1-2 gives the whole variable domain KAGVTQTPRYLIKTRGQQVTLSCSPISGHRSVSWYQQTPGQGLQFLFEYFSETQRNKGNFPGRFSGRQFSNSRSEMNVSTLELGDSALYLCASSLYRDVYGYTFGSGTRLTVV.